The T cell receptor (beta chain) under discussion was sequenced for a study of blood T cells in healthy people across ages. Study-wide results and caveats: More naive CD4+ cells and higher diversity were found in long-lived than in aged donors.

This clonotype was found a few times. Antigen unknown. Using a J-beta primer mix together with a sample-barcoded 5' primer, a second PCR was run for about 6 to 12 cycles. TCRdb re-called the 5' RACE reads through MiXCR, storing one row per CDR3 protein. The repertoire consists of approximately 800,000 distinct CDR3 sequences, with roughly 25% occurring once and the leading ten covering under 4.5%. These same data were also listed under a study on T cells of mothers and their children. That report notes: For the second PCR, the M1S primer put in sample barcodes and 2-4 random nucleotides.

This receptor was obtained from a boy aged 5-17 years in good health. The source material was blood.

CDR3 in DNA: TGCAGCGCGGACCGAGGGACAGGCTTCCTGGGGCAGTTCTTC. Protein sequence: CSADRGTGFLGQFF. This sequence joins TRBV29-1 and TRBJ2-1; 8 nucleotides align to TRBD1. V shed 7 bases, J shed 12 bases, and the junction held 17 bases outside the gene matches. The CDR3 runs to 14 residues. Germline V gives CDR1 SQVTM, CDR2 ANQGSEA.